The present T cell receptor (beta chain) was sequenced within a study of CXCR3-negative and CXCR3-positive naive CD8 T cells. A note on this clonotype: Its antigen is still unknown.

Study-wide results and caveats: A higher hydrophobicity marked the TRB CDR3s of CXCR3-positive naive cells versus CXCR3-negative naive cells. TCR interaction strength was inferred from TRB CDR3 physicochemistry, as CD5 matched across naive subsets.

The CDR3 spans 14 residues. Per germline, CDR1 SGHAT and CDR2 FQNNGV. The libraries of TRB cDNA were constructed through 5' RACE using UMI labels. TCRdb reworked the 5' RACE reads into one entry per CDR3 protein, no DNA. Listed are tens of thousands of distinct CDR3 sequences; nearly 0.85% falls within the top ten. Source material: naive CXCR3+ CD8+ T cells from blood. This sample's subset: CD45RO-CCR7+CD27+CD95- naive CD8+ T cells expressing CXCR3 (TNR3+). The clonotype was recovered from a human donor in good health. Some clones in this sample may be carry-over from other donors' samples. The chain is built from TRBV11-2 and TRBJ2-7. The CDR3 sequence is CASSLVVGAYEQYF.